These 20 T cell receptor beta chains were sequenced from one sample in a study of T cells in Graves' hyperthyroidism and ophthalmopathy. From RNA transcripts, TCR beta CDR3 regions were amplified. RT-PCR in the first round (using the HTBI primer set) targeted the TCR CDR3. One entry per CDR3 protein results from TCRdb running MiXCR on the multiplex PCR reads. The data contain more than 550,000 distinct CDR3 sequences, 45% of them seen just once; the ten biggest clones take up less than 9.5%. Sequencing used peripheral blood or thyroid tissue (not recorded which). These receptors came from an adult man with Graves' disease, either hyperthyroidism or ophthalmopathy (not recorded which).

This chain uses TRBV12-3 or TRBV12-4 with TRBJ1-2; the D gene is possibly TRBD1 (6 bases). The length of the CDR3 is 12 residues. The V end lost 5 bases, the J end lost 8 bases, and 12 bases lay between the germline ends. The CDR3 reads CASSLQGSGYTF. The CDR3 DNA is TGTGCCAGCAGTCTACAGGGTTCCGGCTACACCTTC.

The chain employs TRBV2 and TRBJ1-6; tentative D call: TRBD1 (6 bases). The CDR3 loop spans 13 amino acids. With 3 bases removed from V and 8 bases from J, the gap between germline ends came to 8 bases. Germline CDR1 reads SNHLY; CDR2 reads FYNNEI. As DNA, the CDR3 is TGTGCCAGCAGTGATAACAGGGATTCACCCCTCCACTTT. This gives the protein CASSDNRDSPLHF.

Regarding this clonotype: One junction end does not reproduce the germline sequence, and a read error may be involved. This chain joins TRBV7-9 and TRBJ2-6; weak D call: TRBD2 (6 bases). This CDR3 has 18 residues. CDR1 is SEHNR, CDR2 FQNEAQ, per germline (reference sequence). The CDR3 loop reads CASSVDGSRASGANVLTF. The DNA for the CDR3 is TGCGCCAGCAGCGTTGACGGGAGCCGGGCATCTGGGGCCAACGTCCTGACTTTC. Looking up the rest from reference TRBV7-9 and TRBJ2-6 gives the full variable domain: DTGVSQNPRHKITKRGQNVTFRCDPISEHNRLYWYRQTLGQGPEFLTYFQNEAQLEKSRLLSDRFSAERPKGSFSTLEIQRTEQGDSAMYLCASSVDGSRASGANVLTFGAGSRLTVL.

The CDR3 bases are TGTGCCAGCAGCTACACCGGGACAGGGTACTATGGCTACACCTTC. It translates to CASSYTGTGYYGYTF. The chain couples TRBV12-3 or TRBV12-4 to TRBJ1-2, with 9 positions matching TRBD1. This CDR3 is built from 15 residues. Losses at the gene ends were 6 bases for V and 3 bases for J; bases not matched to a gene: 8.

A few counts support this clonotype. This chain links TRBV11-2 with TRBJ2-6; 9 positions agree with TRBD1. The germline V gene encodes CDR1 SGHAT and CDR2 FQNNGV. V lost 3 bases, J lost 0 bases, and 3 bases stayed unmatched. The CDR3 runs to 17 residues. The CDR3 DNA follows: TGTGCCAGCAGCTTGGACAGGGGTTTCTCTGGGGCCAACGTCCTGACTTTC. Its translation: CASSLDRGFSGANVLTF.

As regards this clonotype: This may come from a read error, since a much larger clone is one base off. V gene TRBV12-3 or TRBV12-4 combines with J gene TRBJ1-1, with D tentatively TRBD1 (5 bases). V lost 3 bases and J lost 7, with 12 bases in between. This CDR3 has 13 amino acids. The CDR3 DNA is TGTGCCAGCAGTTTCTCCCAGGGCGATGAAGCTTTCTTT. Translation: CASSFSQGDEAFF.

This clonotype was recorded at least ten times. The chain links TRBV7-6 to TRBJ2-7; 12 nucleotides align to TRBD2. The CDR3 is 15 amino acids. V lost 6 bases to trimming and J lost 4 bases; unmatched junction nucleotides: 7. Germline CDR1 is SGHVS and CDR2 is FNYEAQ. The CDR3 DNA sequence: TGTGCCAGCAGTTCCCTAGCGGGAGGGTGGTACGAGCAGTACTTC. Its protein product is CASSSLAGGWYEQYF.

The V gene is TRBV7-2, the J gene TRBJ1-2; TRBD1 matches at 7 bases. The trim removed 5 bases at V and 3 bases at J, leaving 6 bases unmatched. The CDR3 covers 14 residues. The V gene's germline CDR1 is SGHTA and CDR2 FQGNSA. The CDR3 DNA follows: TGTGCCAGCAGCAGGCCGGACAGGTACTATGGCTACACCTTC. It is translated as CASSRPDRYYGYTF.

J is TRBJ2-7 and V is TRBV2; D remains unclear. Germline V CDR1 and CDR2: SNHLY, FYNNEI. Trimming shortened V by 5 bases and J by 1 base, and 12 bases separated the two germline ends. The CDR3 consists of 14 residues. CDR3: CASSFGFRSYEQYF. CDR3 DNA: TGTGCCAGCAGTTTCGGGTTCAGGTCCTACGAGCAGTACTTC.

This chain connects TRBV25-1 to TRBJ2-7; possibly TRBD2 for D (5 bases). The V end lost 10 bases, the J end lost 6 bases, and 22 bases lay between the germline ends. This CDR3 has 14 amino acids. Looked up from germline, CDR1 is MGHDK and CDR2 is SYGVNS. CDR3 nucleotides: TGTGCCACCAGCAGAGATAGCGTCGGCGGCGAGCAGTACTTC. It encodes CATSRDSVGGEQYF.

This clonotype appeared a few times. The rearrangement links TRBV6-5 to TRBJ1-4, with a tentative D call TRBD1 (5 bases). Germline lookup yields CDR1 MNHEY and CDR2 SVGAGI. The CDR3 is 15 amino acids. Trimming pared 5 bases from V and 8 bases from J, leaving 18 bases between. In DNA, the CDR3 is TGTGCCAGCAGTACCCGCGGGGACGGTATCGAAAAACTGTTTTTT. It translates to CASSTRGDGIEKLFF.

V gene TRBV7-2 combines with J gene TRBJ2-2, with TRBD2 identical over 8 bases. The V segment lost 11 bases and the J segment 7 bases; nucleotides outside the gene matches: 15. The CDR3 has 15 residues. Germline CDR1 and CDR2: SGHTA and FQGNSA. The CDR3 bases are TGTGCCTGGGGACTTCGGACTAGCCACGGCGGGGAGCTGTTTTTT. It yields the protein CAWGLRTSHGGELFF.

This clonotype was detected only once. The chain employs TRBV19 and TRBJ1-1; maybe TRBD1 (5 bases). The CDR3 consists of 15 residues. Deletions cut 3 bases from V and 1 base from J, with 12 bases between. From germline, CDR1 is LNHDA and CDR2 SQIVND (reference sequence). The DNA of the CDR3 is TGTGCCAGTAGTATTCGGGCAGGGCCGAACACTGAAGCTTTCTTT. Protein: CASSIRAGPNTEAFF. The full variable domain, with the rest looked up from reference TRBV19 and TRBJ1-1, is DGGITQSPKYLFRKEGQNVTLSCEQNLNHDAMYWYRQDPGQGLRLIYYSQIVNDFQKGDIAEGYSVSREKKESFPLTVTSAQKNPTAFYLCASSIRAGPNTEAFFGQGTRLTVV.

The chain combines TRBV15 with TRBJ1-2, with D hard to call. This CDR3 is 17 amino acids long. The V and J ends lost 0 bases and 6 bases respectively, with 20 bases between them. In germline, CDR1 is LNHNV, CDR2 YYDKDF (reference sequence). The CDR3 protein is CATSRDPRVQAANGYTF. DNA of the CDR3: TGTGCCACCAGCAGAGATCCGCGGGTGCAGGCGGCCAATGGCTACACCTTC.

The V call is TRBV29-1, the J call TRBJ1-6; D call uncertain. CDR1 is SQVTM, CDR2 ANQGSEA, per germline. The CDR3 length is 12 residues. V dropped 4 bases and J dropped 10 bases, with 11 bases sitting between them. The DNA for the CDR3 is TGCAGCGTTGGTCGGGGTGAATCACCCCTCCACTTT. Its protein is CSVGRGESPLHF.

The chain uses TRBV6-6 and TRBJ2-7; the D is unclear. With 5 bases removed from V and 2 bases from J, the gap between germline ends came to 7 bases. From germline, CDR1 is MNHNY and CDR2 SVGAGI (reference sequence). The CDR3 sequence is 12 residues long. The DNA for the CDR3 is TGTGCCAGCAGTGATAGTACCTACGAGCAGTACTTC. It encodes CASSDSTYEQYF.

The chain's CDR3 is CASSLGGLGEKLFF. CDR3 nucleotides: TGTGCCAGCAGTTTAGGGGGTCTAGGTGAAAAACTGTTTTTT. The V and J genes are TRBV2 and TRBJ1-4; the D gene is possibly TRBD1 (6 bases). Looked up from germline, CDR1 is SNHLY and CDR2 is FYNNEI. The CDR3 is 14 residues long. Trimming stripped 5 bases from V and 7 bases from J, with 14 bases between.

Comments on this clonotype: The junction shows a germline mismatch at one end, possibly a read error. The chain uses TRBV7-9 and TRBJ2-3; D is undetermined. The CDR3 loop spans 14 amino acids. The germline gives CDR1 SEHNR, CDR2 FQNEAQ (reference sequence). The CDR3: CASSPDGRTDTRYF. In DNA, the CDR3 is TGTGCCAGCAGTCCCGACGGGCGCACAGATACGCGGTATTTT.

With regard to this clonotype: An end of the junction does not agree with germline; a read error may underlie this. The genes are TRBV10-2 and TRBJ2-6, with 7 bases fitting TRBD1. The CDR3 has 12 residues. CDR1 is WSHSY and CDR2 is SAAADI in the germline V gene. Here the CDR3 reads CASSYRGDTEAF. CDR3 DNA sequence: TGCGCCAGCAGTTACAGGGGTGACACTGAAGCTTTC.

The table lists this clonotype with a few counts. The V gene is TRBV5-1, the J gene TRBJ1-2, with D possibly matching TRBD1 (6 bases). V was clipped by 1 base and J by 7 bases, with 11 bases between them. The CDR3 has 13 residues. Germline-derived CDR1 and CDR2 are SGHRS and YFSETQ. The DNA of the CDR3 is TGCGCCAGCAGCTTGAACAGGGAAGGTGGCTACACCTTC. It codes for CASSLNREGGYTF.